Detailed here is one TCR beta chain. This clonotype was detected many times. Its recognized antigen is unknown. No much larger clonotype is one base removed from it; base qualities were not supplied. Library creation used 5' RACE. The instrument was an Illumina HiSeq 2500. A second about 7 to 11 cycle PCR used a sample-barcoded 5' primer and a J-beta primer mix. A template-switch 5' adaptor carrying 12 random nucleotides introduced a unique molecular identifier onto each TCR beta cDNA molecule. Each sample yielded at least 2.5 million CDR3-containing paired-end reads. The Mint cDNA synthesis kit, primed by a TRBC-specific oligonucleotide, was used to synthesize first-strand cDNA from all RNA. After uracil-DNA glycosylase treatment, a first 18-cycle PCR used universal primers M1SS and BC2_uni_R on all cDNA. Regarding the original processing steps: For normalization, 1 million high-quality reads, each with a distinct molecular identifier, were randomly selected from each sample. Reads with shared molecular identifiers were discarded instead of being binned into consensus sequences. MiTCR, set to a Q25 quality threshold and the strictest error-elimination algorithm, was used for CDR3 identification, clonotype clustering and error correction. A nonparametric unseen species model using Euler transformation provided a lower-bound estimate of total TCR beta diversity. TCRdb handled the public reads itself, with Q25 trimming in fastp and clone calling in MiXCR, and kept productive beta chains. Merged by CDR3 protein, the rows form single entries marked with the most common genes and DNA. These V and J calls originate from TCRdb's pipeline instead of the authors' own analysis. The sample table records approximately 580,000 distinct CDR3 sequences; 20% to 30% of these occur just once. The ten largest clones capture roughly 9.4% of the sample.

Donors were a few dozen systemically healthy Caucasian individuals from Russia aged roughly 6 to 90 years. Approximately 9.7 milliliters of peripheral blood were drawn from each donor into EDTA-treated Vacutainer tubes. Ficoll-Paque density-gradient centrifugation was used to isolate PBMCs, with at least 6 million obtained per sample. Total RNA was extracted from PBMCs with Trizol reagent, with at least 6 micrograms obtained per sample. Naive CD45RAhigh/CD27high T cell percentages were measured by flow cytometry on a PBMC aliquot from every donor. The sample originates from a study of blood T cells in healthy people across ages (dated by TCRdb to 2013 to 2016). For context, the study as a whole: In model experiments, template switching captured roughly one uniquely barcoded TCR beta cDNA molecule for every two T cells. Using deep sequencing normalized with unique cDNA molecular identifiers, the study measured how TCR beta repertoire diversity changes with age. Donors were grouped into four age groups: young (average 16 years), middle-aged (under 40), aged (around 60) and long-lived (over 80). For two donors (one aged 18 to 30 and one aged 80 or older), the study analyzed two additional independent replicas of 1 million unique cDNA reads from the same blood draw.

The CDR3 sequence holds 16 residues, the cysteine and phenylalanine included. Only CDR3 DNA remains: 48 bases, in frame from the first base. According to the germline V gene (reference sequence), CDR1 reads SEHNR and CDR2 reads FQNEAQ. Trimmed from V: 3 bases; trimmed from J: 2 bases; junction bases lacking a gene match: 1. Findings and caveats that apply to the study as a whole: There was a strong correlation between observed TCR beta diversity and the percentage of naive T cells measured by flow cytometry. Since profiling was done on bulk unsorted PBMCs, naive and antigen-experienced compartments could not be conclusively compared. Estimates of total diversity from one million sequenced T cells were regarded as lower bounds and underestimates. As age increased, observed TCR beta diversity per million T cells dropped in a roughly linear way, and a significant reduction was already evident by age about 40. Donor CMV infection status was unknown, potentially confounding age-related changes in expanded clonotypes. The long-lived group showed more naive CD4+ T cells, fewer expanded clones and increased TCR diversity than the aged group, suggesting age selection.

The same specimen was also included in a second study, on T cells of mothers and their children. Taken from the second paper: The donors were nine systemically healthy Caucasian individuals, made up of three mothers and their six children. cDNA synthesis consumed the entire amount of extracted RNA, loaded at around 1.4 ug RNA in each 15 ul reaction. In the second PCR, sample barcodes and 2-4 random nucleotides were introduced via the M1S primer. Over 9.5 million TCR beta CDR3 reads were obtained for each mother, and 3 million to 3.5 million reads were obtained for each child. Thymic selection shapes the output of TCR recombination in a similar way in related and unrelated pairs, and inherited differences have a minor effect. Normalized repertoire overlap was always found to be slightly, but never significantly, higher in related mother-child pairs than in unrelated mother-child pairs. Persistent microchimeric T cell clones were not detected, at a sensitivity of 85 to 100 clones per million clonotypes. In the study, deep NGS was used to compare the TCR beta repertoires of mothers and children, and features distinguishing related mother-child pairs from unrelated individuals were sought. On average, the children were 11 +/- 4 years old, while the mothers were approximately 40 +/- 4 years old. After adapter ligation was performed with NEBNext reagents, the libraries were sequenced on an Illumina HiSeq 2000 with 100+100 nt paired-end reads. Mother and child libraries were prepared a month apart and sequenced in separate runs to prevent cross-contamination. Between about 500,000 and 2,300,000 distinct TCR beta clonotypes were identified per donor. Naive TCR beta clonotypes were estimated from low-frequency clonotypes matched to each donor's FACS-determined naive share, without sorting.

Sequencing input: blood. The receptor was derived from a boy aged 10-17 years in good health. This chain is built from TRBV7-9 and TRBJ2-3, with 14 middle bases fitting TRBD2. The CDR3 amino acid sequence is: CASSLGLAGVTDTQYF. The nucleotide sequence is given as TGTGCCAGCAGCTTGGGACTAGCGGGAGTCACAGATACGCAGTATTTT.